This TCR beta chain originates from a study of identical twins. This clonotype was detected ten times or more. What it binds is unknown. TCRdb re-called the 5' RACE reads through MiXCR, storing one row per CDR3 protein. The data contain 450,000 or so distinct CDR3 sequences, under 20% of them singletons. The CDR3 length is 13 residues. Trimming cost V 7 bases and J 4 bases; bases outside gene matches: 5. Study-level findings and limits: Abundant beta clonotypes from cord blood had fewer insertions, unlike memory repertoires, which showed none.

Healthy Caucasians provided all donations. The chain has TRBV12-3 or TRBV12-4 and TRBJ2-3; 7 positions match TRBD2. The specimen sequenced was naive T cells sorted from blood. This clonotype originated in a man between 45 and 60 years old in good health. The CDR3 DNA follows: TGTGCCAGCAAGGCGGGAGCGGCAGATACGCAGTATTTT. Protein product: CASKAGAADTQYF.